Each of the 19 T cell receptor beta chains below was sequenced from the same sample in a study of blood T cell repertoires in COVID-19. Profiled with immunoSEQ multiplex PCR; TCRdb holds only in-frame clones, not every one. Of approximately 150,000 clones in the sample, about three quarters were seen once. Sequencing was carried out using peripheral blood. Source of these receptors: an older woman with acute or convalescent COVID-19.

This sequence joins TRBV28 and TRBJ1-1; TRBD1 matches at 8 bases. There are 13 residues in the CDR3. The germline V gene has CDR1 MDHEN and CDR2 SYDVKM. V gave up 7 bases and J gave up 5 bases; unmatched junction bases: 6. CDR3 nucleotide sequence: TGTGCCAGCACAGGGGGCTTTCGGACTGAAGCTTTCTTT. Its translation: CASTGGFRTEAFF.

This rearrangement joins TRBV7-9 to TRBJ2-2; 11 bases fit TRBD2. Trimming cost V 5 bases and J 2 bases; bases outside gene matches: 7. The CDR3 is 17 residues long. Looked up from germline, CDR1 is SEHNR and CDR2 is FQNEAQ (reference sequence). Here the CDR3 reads CASSPGLAEYNTGELFF. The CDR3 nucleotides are TGTGCCAGCAGCCCGGGACTAGCGGAATACAACACCGGGGAGCTGTTTTTT.

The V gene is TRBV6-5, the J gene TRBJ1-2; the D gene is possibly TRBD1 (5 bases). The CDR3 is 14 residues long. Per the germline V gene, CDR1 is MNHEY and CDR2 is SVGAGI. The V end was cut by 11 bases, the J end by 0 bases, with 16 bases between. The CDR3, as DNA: TGTGCCGTCAAAGAGGCGGGGGCTAACTATGGCTACACCTTC. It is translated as CAVKEAGANYGYTF.

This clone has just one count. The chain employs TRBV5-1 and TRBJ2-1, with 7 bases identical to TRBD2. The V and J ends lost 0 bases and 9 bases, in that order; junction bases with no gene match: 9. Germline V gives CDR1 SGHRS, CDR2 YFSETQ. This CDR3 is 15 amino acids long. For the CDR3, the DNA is TGCGCCAGCAGCTTGGGGACTAGACAATTTAGTGAGCAGTTCTTC. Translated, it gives CASSLGTRQFSEQFF.

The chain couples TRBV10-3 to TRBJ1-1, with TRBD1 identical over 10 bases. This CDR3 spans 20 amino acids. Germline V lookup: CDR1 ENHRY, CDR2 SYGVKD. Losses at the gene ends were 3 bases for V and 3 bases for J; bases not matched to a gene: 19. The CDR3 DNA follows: TGTGCCATCAGTGATTCGCGGGGACAGGGGAATCGCCTGCGGGACACTGAAGCTTTCTTT. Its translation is CAISDSRGQGNRLRDTEAFF.

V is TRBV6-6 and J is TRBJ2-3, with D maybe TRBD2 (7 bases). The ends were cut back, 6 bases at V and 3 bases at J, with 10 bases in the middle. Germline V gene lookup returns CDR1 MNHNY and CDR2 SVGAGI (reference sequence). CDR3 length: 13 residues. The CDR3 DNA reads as TGTGCCAGCAGAGGGGGGGTTACAGATACGCAGTATTTT. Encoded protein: CASRGGVTDTQYF.

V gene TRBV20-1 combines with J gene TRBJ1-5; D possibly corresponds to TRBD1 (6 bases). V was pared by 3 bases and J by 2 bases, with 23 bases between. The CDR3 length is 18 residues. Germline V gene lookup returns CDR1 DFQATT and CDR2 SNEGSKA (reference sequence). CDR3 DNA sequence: TGCAGTGCTAGTACCCCCGTGGGAGCGGGGGGCGGCAATCAGCCCCAGCATTTT. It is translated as CSASTPVGAGGGNQPQHF.

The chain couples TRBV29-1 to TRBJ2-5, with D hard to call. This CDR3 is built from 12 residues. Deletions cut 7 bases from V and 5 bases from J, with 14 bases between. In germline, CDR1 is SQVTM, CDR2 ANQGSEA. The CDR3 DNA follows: TGCAGCGGCGGTCCCGGTCCGGAGACCCAGTACTTC. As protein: CSGGPGPETQYF.

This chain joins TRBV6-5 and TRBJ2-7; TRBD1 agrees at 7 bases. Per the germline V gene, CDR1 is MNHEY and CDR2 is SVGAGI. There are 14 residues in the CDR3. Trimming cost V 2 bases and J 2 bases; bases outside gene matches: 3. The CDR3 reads CASSYDRAPYEQYF. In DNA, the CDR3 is TGTGCCAGCAGTTACGACAGGGCCCCCTACGAGCAGTACTTC.

Written as DNA, the CDR3 is TGCGCCAGCAGCTTGGGACAGGGGGCGTTGTTCCGTGAAAAACTGTTTTTT. This sequence encodes CASSLGQGALFREKLFF. The V and J genes are TRBV5-1 and TRBJ1-4; 10 nucleotides agree with TRBD1. The germline CDR1 and CDR2 sequences are SGHRS and YFSETQ. The CDR3 runs to 17 residues. The junction had 9 bases not matched to a gene; V was cut back by 0 bases and J by 7 bases.

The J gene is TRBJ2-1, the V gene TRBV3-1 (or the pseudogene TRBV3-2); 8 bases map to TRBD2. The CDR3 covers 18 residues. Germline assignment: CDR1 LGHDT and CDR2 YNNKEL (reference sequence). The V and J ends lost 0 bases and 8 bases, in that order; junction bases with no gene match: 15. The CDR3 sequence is CASSQDLGAGGRFDEQFF. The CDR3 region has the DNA TGTGCCAGCAGCCAAGATCTTGGGGCGGGAGGAAGGTTCGATGAGCAGTTCTTC.

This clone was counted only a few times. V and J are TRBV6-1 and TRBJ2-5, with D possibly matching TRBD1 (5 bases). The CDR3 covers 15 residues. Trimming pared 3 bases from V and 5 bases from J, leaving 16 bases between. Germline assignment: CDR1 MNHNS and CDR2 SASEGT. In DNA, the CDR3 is TGTGCCAGCAGTGACATAGGGGCCGTTGGGGAGACCCAGTACTTC. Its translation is CASSDIGAVGETQYF.

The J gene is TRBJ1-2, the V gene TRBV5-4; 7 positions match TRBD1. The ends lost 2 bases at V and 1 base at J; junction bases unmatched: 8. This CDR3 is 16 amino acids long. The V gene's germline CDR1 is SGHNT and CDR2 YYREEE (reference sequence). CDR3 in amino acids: CASSLPGTASNYGYTF. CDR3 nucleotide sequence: TGTGCCAGCAGCTTACCGGGGACAGCAAGTAACTATGGCTACACCTTC.

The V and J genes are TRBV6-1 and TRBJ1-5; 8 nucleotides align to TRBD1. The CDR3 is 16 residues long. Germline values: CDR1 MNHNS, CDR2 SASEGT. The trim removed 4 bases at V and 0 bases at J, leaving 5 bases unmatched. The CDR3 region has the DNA TGTGCCAGCAGTGTTCAGGGGGCTTATAGCAATCAGCCCCAGCATTTT. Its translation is CASSVQGAYSNQPQHF.

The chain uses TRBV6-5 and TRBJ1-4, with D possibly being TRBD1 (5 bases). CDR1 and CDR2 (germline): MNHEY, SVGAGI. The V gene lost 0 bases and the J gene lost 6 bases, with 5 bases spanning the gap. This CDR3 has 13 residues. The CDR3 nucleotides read TGTGCCAGCAGTTACTCGGGGCATGAAAAACTGTTTTTT. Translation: CASSYSGHEKLFF.

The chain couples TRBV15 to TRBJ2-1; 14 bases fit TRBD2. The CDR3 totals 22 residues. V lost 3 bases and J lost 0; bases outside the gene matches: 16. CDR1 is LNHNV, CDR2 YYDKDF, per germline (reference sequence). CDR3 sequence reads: CATSSLQPGLAGEGSSYNEQFF. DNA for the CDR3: TGTGCCACCAGCAGCCTTCAGCCGGGACTAGCGGGAGAGGGGAGCTCCTACAATGAGCAGTTCTTC.

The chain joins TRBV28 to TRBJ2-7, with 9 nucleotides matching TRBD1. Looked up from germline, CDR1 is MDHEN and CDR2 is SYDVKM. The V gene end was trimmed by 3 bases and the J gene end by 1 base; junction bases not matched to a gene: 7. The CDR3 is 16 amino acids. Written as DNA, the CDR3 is TGTGCCAGCAGTTTGGGTCTGGGACAGGGATCCTACGAGCAGTACTTC. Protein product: CASSLGLGQGSYEQYF.

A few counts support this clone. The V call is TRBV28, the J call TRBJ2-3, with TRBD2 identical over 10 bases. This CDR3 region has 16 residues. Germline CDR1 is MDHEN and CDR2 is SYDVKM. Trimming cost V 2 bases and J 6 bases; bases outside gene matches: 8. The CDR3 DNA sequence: TGTGCCAGCAGTTTAATAGCGGGAGGCCCGGGGGATACGCAGTATTTT. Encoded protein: CASSLIAGGPGDTQYF.

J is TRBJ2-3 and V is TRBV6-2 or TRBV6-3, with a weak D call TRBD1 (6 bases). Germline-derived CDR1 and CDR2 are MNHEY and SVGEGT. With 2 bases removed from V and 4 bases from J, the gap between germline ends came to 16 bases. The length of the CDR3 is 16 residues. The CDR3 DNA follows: TGTGCCAGCAGTTACGACGGGCCACAGGGTCCAGATACGCAGTATTTT. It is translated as CASSYDGPQGPDTQYF.